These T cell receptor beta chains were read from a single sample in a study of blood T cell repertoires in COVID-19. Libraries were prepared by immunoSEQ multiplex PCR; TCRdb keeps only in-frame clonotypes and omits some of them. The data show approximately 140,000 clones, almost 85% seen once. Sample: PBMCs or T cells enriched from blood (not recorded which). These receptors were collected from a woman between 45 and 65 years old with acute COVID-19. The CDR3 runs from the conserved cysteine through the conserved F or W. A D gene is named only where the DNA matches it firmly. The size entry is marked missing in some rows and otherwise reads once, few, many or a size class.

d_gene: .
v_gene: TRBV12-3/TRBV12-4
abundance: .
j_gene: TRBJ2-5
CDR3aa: CASRVQGRETQYF
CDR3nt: TGTGCCAGCAGGGTACAGGGTCGGGAGACCCAGTACTTC

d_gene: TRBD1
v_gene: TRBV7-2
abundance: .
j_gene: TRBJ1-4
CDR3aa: CASSVVGQAANEKLFF
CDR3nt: TGTGCCAGCAGCGTAGTAGGACAGGCCGCTAATGAAAAACTGTTTTTT

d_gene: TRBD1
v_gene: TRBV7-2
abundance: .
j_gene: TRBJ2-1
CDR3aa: CASSPRTGKAYNEQFF
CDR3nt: TGTGCCAGCAGCCCCCGGACAGGGAAGGCCTACAATGAGCAGTTCTTC

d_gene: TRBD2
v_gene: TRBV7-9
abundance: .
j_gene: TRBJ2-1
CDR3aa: CASSSGGSRWNEQFF
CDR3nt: TGTGCCAGCAGCTCGGGGGGTTCCCGGTGGAATGAGCAGTTCTTC

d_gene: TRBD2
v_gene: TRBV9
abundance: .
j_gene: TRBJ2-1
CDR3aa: CASSFGTSGSNEQFF
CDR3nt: TGTGCCAGCAGCTTCGGGACTAGCGGTAGCAATGAGCAGTTCTTC

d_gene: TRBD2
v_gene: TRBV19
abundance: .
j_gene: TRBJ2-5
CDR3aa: CATAGLAERETQYF
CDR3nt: TGTGCCACCGCCGGACTAGCGGAAAGAGAGACCCAGTACTTC

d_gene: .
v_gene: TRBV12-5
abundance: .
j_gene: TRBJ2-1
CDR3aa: CASGLARDSSYNEQFF
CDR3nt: TGTGCTAGTGGTTTAGCCAGGGATTCTTCCTACAATGAGCAGTTCTTC

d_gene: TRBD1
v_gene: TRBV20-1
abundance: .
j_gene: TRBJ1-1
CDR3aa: CSAEDRDRAFF
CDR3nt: TGCAGTGCCGAGGATCGGGACAGAGCTTTCTTT

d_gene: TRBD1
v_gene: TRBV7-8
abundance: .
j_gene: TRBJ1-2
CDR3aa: CASSLRTWDRRTPYGYTF
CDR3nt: TGTGCCAGCAGCTTGCGGACCTGGGACAGGCGGACACCTTATGGCTACACCTTC

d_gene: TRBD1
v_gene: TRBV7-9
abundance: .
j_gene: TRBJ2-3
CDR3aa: CASSLYGTGSSTDTQYF
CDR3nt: TGTGCCAGCAGCCTGTACGGGACAGGGTCTAGCACAGATACGCAGTATTTT

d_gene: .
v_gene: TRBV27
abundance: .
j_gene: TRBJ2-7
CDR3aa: CASSFSGQSYEQYF
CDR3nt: TGTGCCAGCAGTTTCTCGGGACAAAGCTACGAGCAGTACTTC

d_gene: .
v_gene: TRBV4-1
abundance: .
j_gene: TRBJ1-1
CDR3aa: CASSQGGAGFF
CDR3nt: TGCGCCAGCAGCCAAGGAGGAGCGGGTTTCTTT

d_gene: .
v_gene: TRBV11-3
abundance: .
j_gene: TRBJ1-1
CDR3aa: CASSLDRRGPEAFF
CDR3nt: TGTGCCAGCAGCTTAGATAGGCGAGGGCCAGAAGCTTTCTTT

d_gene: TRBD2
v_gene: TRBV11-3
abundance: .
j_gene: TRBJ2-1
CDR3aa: CASTSSGRRNEQFF
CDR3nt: TGTGCCAGCACCTCTAGCGGGAGGCGGAATGAGCAGTTCTTC

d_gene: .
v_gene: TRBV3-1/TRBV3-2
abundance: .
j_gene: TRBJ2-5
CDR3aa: CASSHGTHIRRQETQYF
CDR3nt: TGTGCCAGCAGCCACGGGACTCACATTCGGAGGCAAGAGACCCAGTACTTC

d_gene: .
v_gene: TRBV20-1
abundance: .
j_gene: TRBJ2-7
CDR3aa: CSASRQGMLYEQYF
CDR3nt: TGCAGTGCTAGTAGGCAGGGCATGCTATACGAGCAGTACTTC

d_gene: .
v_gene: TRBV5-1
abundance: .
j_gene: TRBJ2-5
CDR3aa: CASSFQGPDQETQYF
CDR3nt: TGCGCCAGCAGCTTTCAGGGCCCGGATCAAGAGACCCAGTACTTC

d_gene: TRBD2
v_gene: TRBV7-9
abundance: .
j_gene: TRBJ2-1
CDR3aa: CASPPTGLAGFVMNEQFF
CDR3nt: TGTGCCAGCCCCCCCACCGGGCTAGCGGGATTCGTTATGAATGAGCAGTTCTTC

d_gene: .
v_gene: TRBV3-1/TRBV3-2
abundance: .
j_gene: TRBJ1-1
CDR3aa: CASSQDLDLEGLNTEAFF
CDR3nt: TGTGCCAGCAGCCAAGATCTAGATTTGGAGGGATTGAACACTGAAGCTTTCTTT

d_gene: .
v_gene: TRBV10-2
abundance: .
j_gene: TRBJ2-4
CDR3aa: CASSDIAKNIQYF
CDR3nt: TGCGCCAGCAGTGACATAGCCAAAAACATTCAGTACTTC

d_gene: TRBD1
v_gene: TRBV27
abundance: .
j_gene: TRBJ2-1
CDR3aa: CASSLFPDRKMNEQFF
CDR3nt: TGTGCCAGCAGTTTATTTCCGGACAGGAAGATGAATGAGCAGTTCTTC

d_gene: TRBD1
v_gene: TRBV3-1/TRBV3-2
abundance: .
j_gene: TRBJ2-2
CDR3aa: CASSSYRGDTGELFF
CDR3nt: TGTGCCAGCAGCAGCTACAGGGGGGACACCGGGGAGCTGTTTTTT

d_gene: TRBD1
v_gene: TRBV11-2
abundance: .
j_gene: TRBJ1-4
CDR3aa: CASSRGRDEKLFF
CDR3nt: TGTGCCAGCAGTAGGGGGCGCGATGAAAAACTGTTTTTT

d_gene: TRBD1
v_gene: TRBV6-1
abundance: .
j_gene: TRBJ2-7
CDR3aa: CASSEAGTAHYEQYF
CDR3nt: TGTGCCAGCAGTGAGGCCGGGACAGCTCACTACGAGCAGTACTTC

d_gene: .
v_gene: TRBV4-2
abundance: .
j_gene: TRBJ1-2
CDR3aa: CASSQAPTGNDGYTF
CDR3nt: TGTGCCAGCAGCCAAGCTCCAACAGGGAATGACGGCTACACCTTC

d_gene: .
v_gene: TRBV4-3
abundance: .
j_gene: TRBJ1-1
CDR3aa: CASSQEYSSNTEAFF
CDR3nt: TGCGCCAGCAGCCAAGAGTACTCCTCGAACACTGAAGCTTTCTTT

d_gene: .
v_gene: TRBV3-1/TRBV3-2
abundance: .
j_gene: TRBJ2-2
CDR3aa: CASSQDGGNTGELFF
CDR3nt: TGTGCCAGCAGCCAAGATGGGGGCAACACCGGGGAGCTGTTTTTT

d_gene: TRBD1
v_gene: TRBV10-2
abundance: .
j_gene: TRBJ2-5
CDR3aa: CASRTLGQGKETQYF
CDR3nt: TGCGCCAGCAGAACACTTGGACAGGGCAAAGAGACCCAGTACTTC

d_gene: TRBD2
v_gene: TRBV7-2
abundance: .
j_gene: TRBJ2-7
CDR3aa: CASSRRLAGSYEQYF
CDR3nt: TGTGCCAGCAGCCGTCGACTAGCGGGATCCTACGAGCAGTACTTC

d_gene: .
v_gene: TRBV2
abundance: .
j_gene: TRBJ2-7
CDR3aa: CASSSEGRHEQYF
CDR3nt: TGTGCCAGCAGTTCAGAGGGTAGGCACGAGCAGTACTTC

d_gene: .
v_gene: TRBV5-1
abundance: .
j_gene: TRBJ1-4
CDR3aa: CASSWDIDNEKLFF
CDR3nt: TGCGCCAGCAGCTGGGACATCGATAATGAAAAACTGTTTTTT

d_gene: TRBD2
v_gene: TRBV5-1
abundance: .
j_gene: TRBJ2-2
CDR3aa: CASSLDASGSMNTGELFF
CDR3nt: TGCGCCAGCAGCTTGGACGCTAGCGGGAGTATGAACACCGGGGAGCTGTTTTTT

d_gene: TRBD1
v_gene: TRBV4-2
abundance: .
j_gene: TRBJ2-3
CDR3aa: CASHTGQGEDTQYF
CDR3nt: TGTGCCAGCCATACGGGACAGGGGGAAGATACGCAGTATTTT

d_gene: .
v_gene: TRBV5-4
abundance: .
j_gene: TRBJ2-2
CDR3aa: CATPSERNTGELFF
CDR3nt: TGTGCCACGCCCAGCGAACGAAACACCGGGGAGCTGTTTTTT

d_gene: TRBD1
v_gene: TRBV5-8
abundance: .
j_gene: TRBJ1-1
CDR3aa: CASRFRDRGTAEAFF
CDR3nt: TGTGCCAGCAGGTTCCGGGACAGGGGCACCGCTGAAGCTTTCTTT

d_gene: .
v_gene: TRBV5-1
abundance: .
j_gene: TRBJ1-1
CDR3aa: CASSLRESGNTEAFF
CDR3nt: TGCGCCAGCAGCTTGCGGGAAAGCGGGAACACTGAAGCTTTCTTT

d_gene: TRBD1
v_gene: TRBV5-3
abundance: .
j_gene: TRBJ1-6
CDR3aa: CARSLISGTGNVGSYNSPLHF
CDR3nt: TGTGCCAGAAGCTTGATCTCCGGGACAGGGAACGTCGGCTCCTATAATTCACCCCTCCACTTT

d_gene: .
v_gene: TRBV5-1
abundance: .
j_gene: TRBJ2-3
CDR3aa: CASSLVAGTDTQYF
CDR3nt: TGCGCCAGCAGCTTGGTAGCGGGCACAGATACGCAGTATTTT

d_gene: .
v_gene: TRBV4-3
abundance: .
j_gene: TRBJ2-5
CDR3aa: CASSQVWAGTETQYF
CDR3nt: TGCGCCAGCAGCCAAGTCTGGGCGGGGACAGAGACCCAGTACTTC

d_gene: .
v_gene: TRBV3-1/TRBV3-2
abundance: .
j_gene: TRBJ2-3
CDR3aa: CASSHGTFYTDTQYF
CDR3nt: TGTGCCAGCAGCCACGGGACTTTCTACACAGATACGCAGTATTTT

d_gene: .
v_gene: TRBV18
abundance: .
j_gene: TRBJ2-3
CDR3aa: CASLPRAEISTDTQYF
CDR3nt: TGTGCCAGCTTACCACGGGCCGAGATATCCACAGATACGCAGTATTTT

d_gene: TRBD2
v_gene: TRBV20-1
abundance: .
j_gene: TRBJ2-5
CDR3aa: CSASPSGGYQETQYF
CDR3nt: TGCAGTGCTAGTCCCAGCGGGGGGTACCAAGAGACCCAGTACTTC

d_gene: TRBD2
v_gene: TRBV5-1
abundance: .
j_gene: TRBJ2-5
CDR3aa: CASSSGGGLQETQYF
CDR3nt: TGCGCCAGCAGCTCGGGGGGAGGGCTCCAAGAGACCCAGTACTTC

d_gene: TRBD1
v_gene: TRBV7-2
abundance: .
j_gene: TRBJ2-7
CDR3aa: CASSLVGGTGSYEQYF
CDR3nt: TGTGCCAGCAGCTTAGTGGGAGGGACAGGGTCCTACGAGCAGTACTTC

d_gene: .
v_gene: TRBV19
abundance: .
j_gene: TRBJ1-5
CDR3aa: CASSPTHREWTGQPQHF
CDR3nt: TGTGCCAGTAGTCCAACTCACAGGGAGTGGACTGGACAGCCCCAGCATTTT

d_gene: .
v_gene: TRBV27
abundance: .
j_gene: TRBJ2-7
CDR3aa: CASSSDWTRGQYF
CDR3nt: TGTGCCAGCAGTTCCGACTGGACTCGGGGGCAGTACTTC

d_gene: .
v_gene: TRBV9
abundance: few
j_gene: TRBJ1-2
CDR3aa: CASSVGTSRASYTF
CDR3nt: TGTGCCAGCAGCGTAGGGACCAGCAGGGCGAGCTACACCTTC

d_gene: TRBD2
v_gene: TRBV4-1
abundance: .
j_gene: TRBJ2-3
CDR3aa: CASSQDSGRGFPDTQYF
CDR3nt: TGCGCCAGCAGCCAGGATAGCGGGAGGGGCTTCCCAGATACGCAGTATTTT

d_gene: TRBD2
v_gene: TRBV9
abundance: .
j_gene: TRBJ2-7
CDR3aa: CASSPTSGSAYEQYF
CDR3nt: TGTGCCAGCAGCCCAACTAGCGGGAGCGCCTACGAGCAGTACTTC

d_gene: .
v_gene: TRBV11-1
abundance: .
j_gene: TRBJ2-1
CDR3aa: CASSLPRWPGNEQFF
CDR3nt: TGTGCCAGCAGCCTGCCCAGGTGGCCAGGCAATGAGCAGTTCTTC

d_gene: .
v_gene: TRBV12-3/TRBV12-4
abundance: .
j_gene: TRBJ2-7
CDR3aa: CASSGQGFEQYF
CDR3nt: TGTGCCAGCAGTGGTCAGGGTTTCGAGCAGTACTTC

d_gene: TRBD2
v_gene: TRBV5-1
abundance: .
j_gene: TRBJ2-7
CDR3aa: CASSLGLASSYEQYF
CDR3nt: TGCGCCAGCAGCTTGGGACTAGCCAGCTCCTACGAGCAGTACTTC

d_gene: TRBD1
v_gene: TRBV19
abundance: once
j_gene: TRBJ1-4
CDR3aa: CASSADRAWEKLFF
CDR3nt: TGTGCCAGTAGTGCCGACAGGGCCTGGGAAAAACTGTTTTTT

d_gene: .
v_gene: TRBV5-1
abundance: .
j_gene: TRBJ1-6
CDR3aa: CASSLVQGSPLHF
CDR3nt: TGCGCCAGCAGCTTGGTACAGGGCTCACCCCTCCACTTT

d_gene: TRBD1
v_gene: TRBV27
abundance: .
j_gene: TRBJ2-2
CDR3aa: CASRLQGAYGVGELFF
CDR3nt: TGTGCCAGCAGACTACAGGGGGCATACGGGGTAGGGGAGCTGTTTTTT

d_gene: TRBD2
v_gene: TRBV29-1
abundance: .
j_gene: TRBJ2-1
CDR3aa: CSVGLAGEWGNEQFF
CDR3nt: TGCAGCGTTGGACTAGCGGGAGAGTGGGGCAATGAGCAGTTCTTC

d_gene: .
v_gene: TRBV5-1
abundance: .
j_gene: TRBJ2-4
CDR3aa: CASSLGSTGEAKNIQYF
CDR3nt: TGCGCCAGCAGCTTAGGATCCACAGGTGAAGCCAAAAACATTCAGTACTTC

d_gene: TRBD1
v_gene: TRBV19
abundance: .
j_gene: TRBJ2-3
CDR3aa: CASSMGQGRADTQYF
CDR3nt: TGTGCCAGTAGTATGGGACAGGGTAGGGCAGATACGCAGTATTTT

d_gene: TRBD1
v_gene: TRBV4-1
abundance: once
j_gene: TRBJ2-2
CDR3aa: CASSQMTGPNTGELFF
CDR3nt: TGCGCCAGCAGCCAAATGACAGGGCCGAACACCGGGGAGCTGTTTTTT